The rows below give T cell receptor beta chains drawn from one sample of a study of blood T cell repertoires in COVID-19. Method: immunoSEQ multiplex PCR; TCRdb's copy keeps in-frame clones and lacks some. The sample lists tens of thousands of clones, about 83% occurring once. Sequencing was done on a sample of peripheral blood. These receptors were collected from a man in his fifties or sixties with acute or convalescent COVID-19. The CDR3 runs from the conserved cysteine through the conserved F or W. The order of the fields is J gene, D gene, clone size, V gene, CDR3 DNA, CDR3 protein. A D gene is named only where the DNA matches it firmly. Some rows have no size entry. The others give once, few or many, or a class for an expanded clone.

j_call: TRBJ2-1; d_call: TRBD2; clone_size: .; v_call: TRBV30; cdr3_nt: TGTGCCTGGAACTCAGGGACTAGCTACACCGAGCAGTTCTTC; cdr3_aa: CAWNSGTSYTEQFF
j_call: TRBJ1-1; d_call: .; clone_size: .; v_call: TRBV10-2; cdr3_nt: TGCGCCAGCAGCCTGGCCAGGGTGAACACTGAAGCTTTCTTT; cdr3_aa: CASSLARVNTEAFF
j_call: TRBJ1-2; d_call: TRBD1; clone_size: .; v_call: TRBV19; cdr3_nt: TGTGCCAGTAGTATCGACAGGGTGGGTGGCTACACCTTC; cdr3_aa: CASSIDRVGGYTF
j_call: TRBJ2-7; d_call: TRBD2; clone_size: .; v_call: TRBV5-4; cdr3_nt: TGTGCCAGCAGCTTGGATGCTAGCGGGACCTACGAGCAGTACTTC; cdr3_aa: CASSLDASGTYEQYF
j_call: TRBJ2-7; d_call: .; clone_size: .; v_call: TRBV6-5; cdr3_nt: TGTGCCAGCAGCATGGTGGTTAGAACCTACGAGCAGTACTTC; cdr3_aa: CASSMVVRTYEQYF
j_call: TRBJ1-6; d_call: .; clone_size: .; v_call: TRBV7-2; cdr3_nt: TGTGCCAGTCGGGGGGGGACGGGTAATTCACCCCTCCACTTT; cdr3_aa: CASRGGTGNSPLHF
j_call: TRBJ2-3; d_call: .; clone_size: .; v_call: TRBV7-2; cdr3_nt: TGTGCCAGCAGCTTACCGCGGACTAGCACAGATACGCAGTATTTT; cdr3_aa: CASSLPRTSTDTQYF
j_call: TRBJ2-5; d_call: TRBD2; clone_size: .; v_call: TRBV5-6; cdr3_nt: TGTGCCAGCAGTATCGATGCGGGGGTTCAAGAGACCCAGTACTTC; cdr3_aa: CASSIDAGVQETQYF
j_call: TRBJ1-3; d_call: TRBD1; clone_size: .; v_call: TRBV7-4; cdr3_nt: TGTGCCAGCAGCACTCAGGGGGCTAATGGAAACACCATATATTTT; cdr3_aa: CASSTQGANGNTIYF
j_call: TRBJ1-5; d_call: .; clone_size: few; v_call: TRBV30; cdr3_nt: TGTGCCTGGAGTGGAATTTTAGTCGATCAGCCCCAGCATTTT; cdr3_aa: CAWSGILVDQPQHF
j_call: TRBJ2-3; d_call: TRBD2; clone_size: .; v_call: TRBV7-2; cdr3_nt: TGTGCCAGCAGCTTAATGGGCGGGGGGGCAACAGATACGCAGTATTTT; cdr3_aa: CASSLMGGGATDTQYF
j_call: TRBJ1-2; d_call: .; clone_size: few; v_call: TRBV12-3/TRBV12-4; cdr3_nt: TGTGCCAGCAGACCTACAGGGAATGGCTACACCTTC; cdr3_aa: CASRPTGNGYTF
j_call: TRBJ2-1; d_call: TRBD1; clone_size: once; v_call: TRBV5-4; cdr3_nt: TGTGCCAGCCGGACAGGGAGAGGGGATGAGCAGTTCTTC; cdr3_aa: CASRTGRGDEQFF
j_call: TRBJ2-2; d_call: .; clone_size: .; v_call: TRBV24-1; cdr3_nt: TGTGCCACCAGTGATTTTGGGGCAGGGAACACCGGGGAGCTGTTTTTT; cdr3_aa: CATSDFGAGNTGELFF
j_call: TRBJ1-2; d_call: TRBD1; clone_size: .; v_call: TRBV7-8; cdr3_nt: TGTGCCAGCAGCTCCGGGGGACAGGGGAAGGTGAGGGGCTACACCTTC; cdr3_aa: CASSSGGQGKVRGYTF
j_call: TRBJ2-7; d_call: TRBD2; clone_size: .; v_call: TRBV3-1/TRBV3-2; cdr3_nt: TGTGCCAGCAGCCAAGGGATCCTAGCGGGGGGGCGAGACGAGCAGTACTTC; cdr3_aa: CASSQGILAGGRDEQYF
j_call: TRBJ1-4; d_call: TRBD1; clone_size: .; v_call: TRBV6-6; cdr3_nt: TGTGCCAGCTGCAGGGGGCCGGGTGAAAAACTGTTTTTT; cdr3_aa: CASCRGPGEKLFF
j_call: TRBJ2-7; d_call: TRBD1; clone_size: .; v_call: TRBV3-1/TRBV3-2; cdr3_nt: TGTGCCAGCAGATCCACCGGGACAGAGAAGCAGTACTTC; cdr3_aa: CASRSTGTEKQYF
j_call: TRBJ1-4; d_call: .; clone_size: .; v_call: TRBV2; cdr3_nt: TGTGCCAGCAGCCAACACCATCCTGAAAAACTGTTTTTT; cdr3_aa: CASSQHHPEKLFF
j_call: TRBJ2-1; d_call: .; clone_size: .; v_call: TRBV5-6; cdr3_nt: TGTGCCAGCAGCTTGTCACCCCAGGGGCCCCATTACAATGAGCAGTTCTTC; cdr3_aa: CASSLSPQGPHYNEQFF
j_call: TRBJ2-1; d_call: .; clone_size: .; v_call: TRBV12-3/TRBV12-4; cdr3_nt: TGTGCCAGCAGCAGGGGCTCCTACAATGAGCAGTTCTTC; cdr3_aa: CASSRGSYNEQFF
j_call: TRBJ1-3; d_call: .; clone_size: .; v_call: TRBV4-1; cdr3_nt: TGCGCCAGCAGCCAAGATTTTAGGGGCGCAGGAGCTGGAAACACCATATATTTT; cdr3_aa: CASSQDFRGAGAGNTIYF
j_call: TRBJ1-4; d_call: .; clone_size: .; v_call: TRBV2; cdr3_nt: TGTGCCAGCAGTGAGGAGACGGAAAAACTGTTTTTT; cdr3_aa: CASSEETEKLFF
j_call: TRBJ1-2; d_call: TRBD1; clone_size: .; v_call: TRBV5-1; cdr3_nt: TGCGCCAGCAGCCCAGGACAGGGGATCTATGGCTACACCTTC; cdr3_aa: CASSPGQGIYGYTF
j_call: TRBJ2-3; d_call: TRBD1; clone_size: .; v_call: TRBV5-8; cdr3_nt: TGTGCCAGCAGTCTACAGGGGGCTAGCACAGATACGCAGTATTTT; cdr3_aa: CASSLQGASTDTQYF
j_call: TRBJ2-1; d_call: .; clone_size: .; v_call: TRBV24-1; cdr3_nt: TGTGCCACCAGTGATTTGAGAGGGAATGAGCAGTTCTTC; cdr3_aa: CATSDLRGNEQFF
j_call: TRBJ1-3; d_call: .; clone_size: .; v_call: TRBV7-2; cdr3_nt: TGTGCCAGCAGCTTAAACGGGGGGTCTGGAAACACCATATATTTT; cdr3_aa: CASSLNGGSGNTIYF
j_call: TRBJ1-5; d_call: .; clone_size: .; v_call: TRBV3-1/TRBV3-2; cdr3_nt: TGTGCCAGCAGCCAGGGGGCCTATAGCAATCAGCCCCAGCATTTT; cdr3_aa: CASSQGAYSNQPQHF
j_call: TRBJ2-3; d_call: TRBD1; clone_size: .; v_call: TRBV5-1; cdr3_nt: TGCGCCAGCAGCTTGGGGACAGGGAACACAGATACGCAGTATTTT; cdr3_aa: CASSLGTGNTDTQYF
j_call: TRBJ2-1; d_call: TRBD1; clone_size: .; v_call: TRBV24-1; cdr3_nt: TGTGCCACCAGGCCCAAACCGGGACAGGGCACCAATGAGCAGTTCTTC; cdr3_aa: CATRPKPGQGTNEQFF
j_call: TRBJ2-1; d_call: TRBD1; clone_size: .; v_call: TRBV5-6; cdr3_nt: TGTGCCAGCAGCTTGGCCGGGACAGGGTATGGCAATGAGCAGTTCTTC; cdr3_aa: CASSLAGTGYGNEQFF
j_call: TRBJ1-4; d_call: TRBD1; clone_size: once; v_call: TRBV28; cdr3_nt: TGTGCCAGCAGTTTTGGGGACAGGCGGAATGAAAAACTGTTTTTT; cdr3_aa: CASSFGDRRNEKLFF
j_call: TRBJ2-7; d_call: TRBD2; clone_size: .; v_call: TRBV18; cdr3_nt: TGTGCCAGCTCACCAGGTCAGGGACTAGGCTACGAGCAGTACTTC; cdr3_aa: CASSPGQGLGYEQYF
j_call: TRBJ1-1; d_call: .; clone_size: .; v_call: TRBV10-3; cdr3_nt: TGTGCCATCAGTGATCTTCGGCAGGGGAGAGACACTGAAGCTTTCTTT; cdr3_aa: CAISDLRQGRDTEAFF
j_call: TRBJ1-1; d_call: TRBD1; clone_size: few; v_call: TRBV18; cdr3_nt: TGTGCCAGCTCTCAACAGGGGGCGCAGGACACTGAAGCTTTCTTT; cdr3_aa: CASSQQGAQDTEAFF
j_call: TRBJ1-3; d_call: .; clone_size: once; v_call: TRBV7-2; cdr3_nt: TGTGCCAGCAGCCCGAGCTCGGGTGGTGGAAACACCATATATTTT; cdr3_aa: CASSPSSGGGNTIYF
j_call: TRBJ1-2; d_call: .; clone_size: .; v_call: TRBV9; cdr3_nt: TGTGCCAGCAGCGTAGCGGACACCTTTGGCTATGGCTACACCTTC; cdr3_aa: CASSVADTFGYGYTF
j_call: TRBJ1-4; d_call: .; clone_size: .; v_call: TRBV4-3; cdr3_nt: TGCGCCAGCAGCACTCAGGGCGTCGGGGAAAAACTGTTTTTT; cdr3_aa: CASSTQGVGEKLFF
j_call: TRBJ2-7; d_call: .; clone_size: .; v_call: TRBV27; cdr3_nt: TGTGCCAGCAGTCCCCCTGGGGCCACCTACGAGCAGTACTTC; cdr3_aa: CASSPPGATYEQYF
j_call: TRBJ2-7; d_call: TRBD1; clone_size: .; v_call: TRBV7-3; cdr3_nt: TGTGCCAGCAGCCCATCAGGGGGTTACGAGCAGTACTTC; cdr3_aa: CASSPSGGYEQYF
j_call: TRBJ2-6; d_call: TRBD1; clone_size: .; v_call: TRBV19; cdr3_nt: TGTGCCAGTAGCACCAACCTCCAGGGGGCCGGGGCCAACGTCCTGACTTTC; cdr3_aa: CASSTNLQGAGANVLTF
j_call: TRBJ1-6; d_call: .; clone_size: medium-sized; v_call: TRBV30; cdr3_nt: TGTGCCTGGAGTGTCGGATCAGGGACTCGTTATTCACCCCTCCACTTT; cdr3_aa: CAWSVGSGTRYSPLHF
j_call: TRBJ2-1; d_call: .; clone_size: .; v_call: TRBV2; cdr3_nt: TGTGCCAGCAACCCCCGAGGTAATGAGCAGTTCTTC; cdr3_aa: CASNPRGNEQFF
j_call: TRBJ2-6; d_call: .; clone_size: .; v_call: TRBV5-4; cdr3_nt: TGTGCCAGCAGCTTGGCCTCAGTCTCTGGGGCCAACGTCCTGACTTTC; cdr3_aa: CASSLASVSGANVLTF
j_call: TRBJ2-7; d_call: .; clone_size: .; v_call: TRBV27; cdr3_nt: TGTGCCAGCAGTTCCTTGGACTTCGAGCAGTACTTC; cdr3_aa: CASSSLDFEQYF
j_call: TRBJ1-2; d_call: .; clone_size: .; v_call: TRBV19; cdr3_nt: TGTGCCAGTAGTCCTCAGGGTAGGGATGGCTACACCTTC; cdr3_aa: CASSPQGRDGYTF
j_call: TRBJ2-1; d_call: TRBD1; clone_size: .; v_call: TRBV2; cdr3_nt: TGTGCCAGCAAGGGGGCCCTTTCTTTACTTTACAATGAGCAGTTCTTC; cdr3_aa: CASKGALSLLYNEQFF
j_call: TRBJ2-6; d_call: .; clone_size: .; v_call: TRBV18; cdr3_nt: TGTGCCAGCTCACGCCTTGGGGCAGGGCGGACTGGGGCCAACGTCCTGACTTTC; cdr3_aa: CASSRLGAGRTGANVLTF
j_call: TRBJ2-4; d_call: .; clone_size: few; v_call: TRBV6-6; cdr3_nt: TGTGCCAGCAGCCCTAGCGAAACTCTAGCCAAAAACATTCAGTACTTC; cdr3_aa: CASSPSETLAKNIQYF
j_call: TRBJ1-5; d_call: .; clone_size: .; v_call: TRBV6-1; cdr3_nt: TGTGCCAGCAGTGCCCCCAGGGGTTCCAGGTCTAGCAATCAGCCCCAGCATTTT; cdr3_aa: CASSAPRGSRSSNQPQHF
j_call: TRBJ1-2; d_call: .; clone_size: .; v_call: TRBV5-4; cdr3_nt: TGTGCCAGCAGTGACACTCACTATGGCTACACCTTC; cdr3_aa: CASSDTHYGYTF
j_call: TRBJ2-7; d_call: .; clone_size: .; v_call: TRBV6-5; cdr3_nt: TGTGCCAGCAGCCTCAAATGGGGGGGCAGCTACGAGCAGTACTTC; cdr3_aa: CASSLKWGGSYEQYF
j_call: TRBJ1-2; d_call: TRBD1; clone_size: .; v_call: TRBV19; cdr3_nt: TGTGCCAGTAGTGAGGGGGCCCGTGGCTACACCTTC; cdr3_aa: CASSEGARGYTF
j_call: TRBJ1-5; d_call: TRBD1; clone_size: .; v_call: TRBV28; cdr3_nt: TGTGCCAGCAGTCCCATGGACAGGGGGCGCATTCAGCCCCAGCATTTT; cdr3_aa: CASSPMDRGRIQPQHF
j_call: TRBJ2-1; d_call: .; clone_size: .; v_call: TRBV5-5; cdr3_nt: TGTGCCAGCAGCGGACTGACAGGATACAATGAGCAGTTCTTC; cdr3_aa: CASSGLTGYNEQFF
j_call: TRBJ2-3; d_call: .; clone_size: .; v_call: TRBV2; cdr3_nt: TGTGCCAGCAGTACACAGGGGGGGACAGATACGCAGTATTTT; cdr3_aa: CASSTQGGTDTQYF